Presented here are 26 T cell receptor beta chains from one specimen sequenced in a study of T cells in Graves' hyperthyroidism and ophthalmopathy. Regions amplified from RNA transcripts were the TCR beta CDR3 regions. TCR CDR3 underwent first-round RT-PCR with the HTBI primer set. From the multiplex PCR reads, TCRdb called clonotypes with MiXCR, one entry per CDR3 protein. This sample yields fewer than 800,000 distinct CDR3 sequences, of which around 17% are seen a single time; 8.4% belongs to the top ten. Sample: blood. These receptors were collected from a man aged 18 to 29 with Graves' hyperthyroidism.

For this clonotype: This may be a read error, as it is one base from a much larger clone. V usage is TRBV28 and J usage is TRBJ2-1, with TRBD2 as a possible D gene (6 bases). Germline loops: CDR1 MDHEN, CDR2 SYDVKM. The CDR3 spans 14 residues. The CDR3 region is CASSSPRGYNEQSF. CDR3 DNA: TGTGCCAGCAGTTCCCCTCGGGGGTACAATGAGCAGTCCTTC.

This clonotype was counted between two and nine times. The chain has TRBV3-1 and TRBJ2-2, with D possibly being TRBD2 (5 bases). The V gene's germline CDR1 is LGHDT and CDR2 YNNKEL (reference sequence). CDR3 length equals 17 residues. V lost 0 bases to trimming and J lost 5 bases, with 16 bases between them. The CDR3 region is CASSQERSGRRTGELFF. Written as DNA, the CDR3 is TGTGCCAGCAGCCAAGAACGGAGCGGACGGCGGACCGGGGAGCTGTTTTTT.

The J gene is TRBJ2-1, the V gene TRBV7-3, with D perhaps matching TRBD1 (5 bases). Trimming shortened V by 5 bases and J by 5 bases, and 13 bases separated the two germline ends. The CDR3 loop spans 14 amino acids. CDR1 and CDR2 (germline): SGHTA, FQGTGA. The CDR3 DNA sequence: TGTGCCAGCAGCCCAGGGCCTATGGACAATGAGCAGTTCTTC. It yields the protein CASSPGPMDNEQFF. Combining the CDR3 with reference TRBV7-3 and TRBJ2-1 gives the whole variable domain GAGVSQTPSNKVTEKGKYVELRCDPISGHTALYWYRQSLGQGPEFLIYFQGTGAADDSGLPNDRFFAVRPEGSVSTLKIQRTERGDSAVYLCASSPGPMDNEQFFGPGTRLTVL.

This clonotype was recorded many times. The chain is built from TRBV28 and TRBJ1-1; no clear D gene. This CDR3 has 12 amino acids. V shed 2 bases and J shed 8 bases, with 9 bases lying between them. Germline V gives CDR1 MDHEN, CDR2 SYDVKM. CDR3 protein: CASSLRAEEAFF. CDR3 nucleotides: TGTGCCAGCAGTTTAAGGGCAGAGGAAGCTTTCTTT.

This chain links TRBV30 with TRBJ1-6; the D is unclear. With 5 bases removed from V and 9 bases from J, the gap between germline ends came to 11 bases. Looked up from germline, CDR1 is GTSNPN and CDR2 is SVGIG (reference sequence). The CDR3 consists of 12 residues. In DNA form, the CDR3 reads TGTGCCTGGGGGCCAACGGCTTCACCCCTCCACTTT. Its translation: CAWGPTASPLHF.

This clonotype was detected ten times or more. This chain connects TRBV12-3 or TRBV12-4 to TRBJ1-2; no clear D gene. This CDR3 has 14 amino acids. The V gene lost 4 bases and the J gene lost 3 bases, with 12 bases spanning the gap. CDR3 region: CASSSNLGYYGYTF. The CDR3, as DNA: TGTGCCAGCAGTTCAAACCTGGGGTACTATGGCTACACCTTC.

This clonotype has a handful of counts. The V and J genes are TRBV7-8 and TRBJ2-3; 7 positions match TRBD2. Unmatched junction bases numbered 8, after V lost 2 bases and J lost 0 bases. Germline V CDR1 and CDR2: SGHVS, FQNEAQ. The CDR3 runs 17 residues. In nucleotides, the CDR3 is TGTGCCAGCAGCTTATGGACCAGCGGGGACAGCACAGATACGCAGTATTTT. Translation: CASSLWTSGDSTDTQYF.

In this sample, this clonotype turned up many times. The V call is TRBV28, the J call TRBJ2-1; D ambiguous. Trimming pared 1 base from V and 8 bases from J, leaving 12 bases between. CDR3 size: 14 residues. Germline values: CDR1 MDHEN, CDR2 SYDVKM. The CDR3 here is CASSLSNLGHEQFF. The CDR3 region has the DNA TGTGCCAGCAGTTTATCGAATCTGGGCCATGAGCAGTTCTTC.

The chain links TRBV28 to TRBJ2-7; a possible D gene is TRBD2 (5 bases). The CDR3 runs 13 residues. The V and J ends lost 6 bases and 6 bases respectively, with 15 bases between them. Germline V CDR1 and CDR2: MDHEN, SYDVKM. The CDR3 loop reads CASSQDARGEQYF. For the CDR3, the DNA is TGTGCCAGCAGCCAAGATGCTCGGGGCGAGCAGTACTTC.

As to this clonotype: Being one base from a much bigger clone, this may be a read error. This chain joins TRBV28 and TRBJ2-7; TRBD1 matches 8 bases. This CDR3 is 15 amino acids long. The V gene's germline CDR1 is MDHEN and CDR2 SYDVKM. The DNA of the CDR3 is TGTGCCGGCAGTTCCTCGGACAGGGAGGTCCACGAGCAGTACTTC. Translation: CAGSSSDREVHEQYF.

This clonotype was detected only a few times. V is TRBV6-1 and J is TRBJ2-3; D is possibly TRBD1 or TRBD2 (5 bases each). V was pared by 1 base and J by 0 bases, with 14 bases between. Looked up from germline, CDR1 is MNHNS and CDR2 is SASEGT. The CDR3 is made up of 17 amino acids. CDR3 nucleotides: TGTGCCAGCAGTGAAGAGCCTTCGGGGACCAGCACAGATACGCAGTATTTT. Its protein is CASSEEPSGTSTDTQYF.

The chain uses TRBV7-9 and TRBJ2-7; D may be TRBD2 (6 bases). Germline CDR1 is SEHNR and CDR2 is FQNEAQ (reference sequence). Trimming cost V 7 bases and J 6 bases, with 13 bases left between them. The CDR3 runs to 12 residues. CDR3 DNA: TGTGCCAGCACCCTAGTGGGGGGCGAGCAGTACTTC. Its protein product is CASTLVGGEQYF.

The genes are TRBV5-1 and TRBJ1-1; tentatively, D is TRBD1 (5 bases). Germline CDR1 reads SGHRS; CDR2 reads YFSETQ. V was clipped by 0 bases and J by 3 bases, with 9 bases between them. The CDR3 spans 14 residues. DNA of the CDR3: TGCGCCAGCAGCTTGGCCGGGGGGGACACTGAAGCTTTCTTT. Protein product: CASSLAGGDTEAFF.

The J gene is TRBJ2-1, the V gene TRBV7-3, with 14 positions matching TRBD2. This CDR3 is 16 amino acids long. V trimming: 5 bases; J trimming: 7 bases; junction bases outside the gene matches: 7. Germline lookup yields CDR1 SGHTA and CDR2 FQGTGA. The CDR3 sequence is CASSPVGLAGVNEQFF. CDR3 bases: TGTGCCAGCAGCCCCGTGGGACTAGCGGGGGTAAATGAGCAGTTCTTC.

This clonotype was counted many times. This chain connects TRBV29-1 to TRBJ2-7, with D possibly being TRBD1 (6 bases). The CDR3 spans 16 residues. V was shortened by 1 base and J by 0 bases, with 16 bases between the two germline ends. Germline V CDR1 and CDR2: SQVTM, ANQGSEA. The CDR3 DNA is TGCAGCGTTGAAGGGGGGCCCGACTCGAGCTCCTACGAGCAGTACTTC. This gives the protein CSVEGGPDSSSYEQYF.

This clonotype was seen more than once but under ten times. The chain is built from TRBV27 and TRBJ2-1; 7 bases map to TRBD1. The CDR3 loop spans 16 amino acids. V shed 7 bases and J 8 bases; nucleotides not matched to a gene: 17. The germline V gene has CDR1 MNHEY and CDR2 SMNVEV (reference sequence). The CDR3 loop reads CASIGWGTDLRYEQFF. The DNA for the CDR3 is TGTGCCAGCATTGGGTGGGGGACAGACCTGAGGTATGAGCAGTTCTTC.

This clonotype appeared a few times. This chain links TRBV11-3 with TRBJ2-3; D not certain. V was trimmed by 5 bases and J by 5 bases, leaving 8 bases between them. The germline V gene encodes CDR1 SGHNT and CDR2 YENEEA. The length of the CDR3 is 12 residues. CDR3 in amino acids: CASSAQGDTQYF. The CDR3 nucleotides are TGTGCCAGCAGCGCTCAAGGAGATACGCAGTATTTT. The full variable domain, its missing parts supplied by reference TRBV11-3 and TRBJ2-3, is EAGVVQSPRYKIIEKKQPVAFWCNPISGHNTLYWYLQNLGQGPELLIRYENEEAVDDSQLPKDRFSAERLKGVDSTLKIQPAELGDSAVYLCASSAQGDTQYFGPGTRLTVL.

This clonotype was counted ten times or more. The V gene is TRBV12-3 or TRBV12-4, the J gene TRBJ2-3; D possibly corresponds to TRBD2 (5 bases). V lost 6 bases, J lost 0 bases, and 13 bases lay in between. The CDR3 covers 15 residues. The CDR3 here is CASRPAGRSTDTQYF. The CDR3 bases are TGTGCCAGCAGACCCGCGGGCCGAAGCACAGATACGCAGTATTTT.

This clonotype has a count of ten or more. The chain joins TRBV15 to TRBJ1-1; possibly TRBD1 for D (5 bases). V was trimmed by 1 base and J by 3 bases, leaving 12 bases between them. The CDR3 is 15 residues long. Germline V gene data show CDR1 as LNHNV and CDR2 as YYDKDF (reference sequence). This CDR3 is CATSRVGAGDTEAFF. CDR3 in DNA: TGTGCCACCAGCAGAGTTGGAGCGGGGGACACTGAAGCTTTCTTT. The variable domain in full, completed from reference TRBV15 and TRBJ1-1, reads DAMVIQNPRYQVTQFGKPVTLSCSQTLNHNVMYWYQQKSSQAPKLLFHYYDKDFNNEADTPDNFQSRRPNTSFCFLDIRSPGLGDTAMYLCATSRVGAGDTEAFFGQGTRLTVV.

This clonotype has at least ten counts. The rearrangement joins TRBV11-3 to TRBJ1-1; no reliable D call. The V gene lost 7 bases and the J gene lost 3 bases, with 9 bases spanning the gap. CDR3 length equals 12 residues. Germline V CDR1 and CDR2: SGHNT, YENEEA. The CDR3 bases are TGTGCCAGCACCTGGGGTGACACTGAAGCTTTCTTT. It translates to CASTWGDTEAFF.

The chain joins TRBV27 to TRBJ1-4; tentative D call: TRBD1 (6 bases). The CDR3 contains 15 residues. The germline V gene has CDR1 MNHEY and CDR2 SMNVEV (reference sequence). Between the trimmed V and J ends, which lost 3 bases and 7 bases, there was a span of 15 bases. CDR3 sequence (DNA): TGTGCCAGCAGTTTGATGCACACGACAGGTGAAAAACTGTTTTTT. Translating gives CASSLMHTTGEKLFF.

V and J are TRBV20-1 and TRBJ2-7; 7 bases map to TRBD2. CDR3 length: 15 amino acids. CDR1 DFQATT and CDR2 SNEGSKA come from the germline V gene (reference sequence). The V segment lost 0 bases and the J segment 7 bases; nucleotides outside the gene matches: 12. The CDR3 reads CSARDFRGSKGEQYF. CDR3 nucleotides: TGCAGTGCTAGAGATTTCCGCGGGAGTAAAGGTGAGCAGTACTTC.

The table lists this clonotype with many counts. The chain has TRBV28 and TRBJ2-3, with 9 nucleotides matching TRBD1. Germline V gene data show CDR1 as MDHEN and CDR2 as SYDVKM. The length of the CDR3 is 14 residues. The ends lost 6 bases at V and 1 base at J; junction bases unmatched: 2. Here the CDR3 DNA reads TGTGCCAGCAGCACAGGGGGCGGCACAGATACGCAGTATTTT. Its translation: CASSTGGGTDTQYF.

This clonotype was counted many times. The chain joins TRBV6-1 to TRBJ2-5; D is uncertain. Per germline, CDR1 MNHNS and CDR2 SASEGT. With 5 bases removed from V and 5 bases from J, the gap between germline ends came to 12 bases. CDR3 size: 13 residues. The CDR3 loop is CASSLRVGETQYF. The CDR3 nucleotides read TGTGCCAGCAGTCTGCGAGTGGGGGAGACCCAGTACTTC.

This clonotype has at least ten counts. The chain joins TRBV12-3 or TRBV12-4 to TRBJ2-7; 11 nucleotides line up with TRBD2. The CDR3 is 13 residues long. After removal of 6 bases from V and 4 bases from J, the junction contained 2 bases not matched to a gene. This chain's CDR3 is CASRGLAVYEQYF. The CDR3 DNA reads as TGTGCCAGCAGGGGACTAGCGGTTTACGAGCAGTACTTC.

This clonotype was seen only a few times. In nucleotides, the CDR3 is TGTGCCAGCTCACCCCTTCCGGGACTTAATTACGAGCAGTACTTC. Translating it yields CASSPLPGLNYEQYF. The chain couples TRBV18 to TRBJ2-7; D perhaps matches TRBD2 (6 bases). Germline CDR1 KGHSH, CDR2 LQKENI. This CDR3 is 15 amino acids long. The V end was cut by 3 bases, the J end by 4 bases, with 16 bases between.